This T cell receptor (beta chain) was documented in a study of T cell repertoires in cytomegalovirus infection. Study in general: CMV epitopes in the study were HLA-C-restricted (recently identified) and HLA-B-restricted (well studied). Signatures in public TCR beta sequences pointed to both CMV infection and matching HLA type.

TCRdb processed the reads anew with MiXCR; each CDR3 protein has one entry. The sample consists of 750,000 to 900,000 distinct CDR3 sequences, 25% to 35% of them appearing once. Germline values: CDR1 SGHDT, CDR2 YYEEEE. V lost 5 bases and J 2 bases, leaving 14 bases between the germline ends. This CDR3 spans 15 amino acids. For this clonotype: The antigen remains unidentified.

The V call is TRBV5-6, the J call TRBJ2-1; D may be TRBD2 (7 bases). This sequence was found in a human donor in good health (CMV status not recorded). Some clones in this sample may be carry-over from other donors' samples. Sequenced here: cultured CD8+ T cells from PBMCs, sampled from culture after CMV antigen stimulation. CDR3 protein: CASRKKGGPYNEQFF. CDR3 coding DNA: TGTGCCAGCAGAAAGAAGGGGGGGCCCTACAATGAGCAGTTCTTC. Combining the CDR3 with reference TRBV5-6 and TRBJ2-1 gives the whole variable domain DAGVTQSPTHLIKTRGQQVTLRCSPKSGHDTVSWYQQALGQGPQFIFQYYEEEERQRGNFPDRFSGHQFPNYSSELNVNALLLGDSALYLCASRKKGGPYNEQFFGPGTRLTVL.